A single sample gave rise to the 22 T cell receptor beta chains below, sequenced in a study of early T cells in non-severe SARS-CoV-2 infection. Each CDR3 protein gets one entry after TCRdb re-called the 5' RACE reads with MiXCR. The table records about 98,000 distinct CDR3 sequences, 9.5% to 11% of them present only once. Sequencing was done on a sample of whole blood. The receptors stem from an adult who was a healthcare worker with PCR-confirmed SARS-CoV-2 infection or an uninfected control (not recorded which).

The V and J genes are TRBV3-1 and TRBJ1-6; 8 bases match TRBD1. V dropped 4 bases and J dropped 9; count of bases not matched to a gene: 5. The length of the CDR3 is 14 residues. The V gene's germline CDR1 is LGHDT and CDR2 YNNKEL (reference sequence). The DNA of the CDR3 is TGTGCCAGCAGCCCGGACAGGGTGATTTCACCCCTCCACTTT. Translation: CASSPDRVISPLHF.

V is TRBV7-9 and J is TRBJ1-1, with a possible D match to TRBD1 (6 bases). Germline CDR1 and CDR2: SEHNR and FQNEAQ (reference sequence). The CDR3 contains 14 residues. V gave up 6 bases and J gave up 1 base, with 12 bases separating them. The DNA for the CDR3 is TGTGCCAGCAGTTCCCAGGGGAAGAACACTGAAGCTTTCTTT. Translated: CASSSQGKNTEAFF.

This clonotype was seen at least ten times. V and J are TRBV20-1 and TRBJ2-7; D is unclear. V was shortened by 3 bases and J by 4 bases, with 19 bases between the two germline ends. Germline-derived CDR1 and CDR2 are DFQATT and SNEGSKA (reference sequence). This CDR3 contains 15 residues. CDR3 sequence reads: CSASLPTAPIYEQYF. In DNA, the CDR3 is TGCAGTGCTAGCCTGCCCACGGCCCCGATTTACGAGCAGTACTTC.

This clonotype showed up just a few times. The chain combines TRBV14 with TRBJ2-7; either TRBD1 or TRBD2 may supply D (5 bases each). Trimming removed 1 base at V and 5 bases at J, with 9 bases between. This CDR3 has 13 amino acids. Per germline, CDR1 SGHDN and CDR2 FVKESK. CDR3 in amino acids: CASSQGGIDEQYF. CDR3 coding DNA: TGTGCCAGCAGCCAAGGGGGGATTGACGAGCAGTACTTC.

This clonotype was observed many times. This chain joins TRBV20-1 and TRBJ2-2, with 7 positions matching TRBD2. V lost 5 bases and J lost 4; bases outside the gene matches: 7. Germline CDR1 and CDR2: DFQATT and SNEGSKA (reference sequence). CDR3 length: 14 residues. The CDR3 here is CSAYARGSTGELFF. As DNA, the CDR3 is TGCAGTGCTTACGCGCGGGGGAGCACCGGGGAGCTGTTTTTT.

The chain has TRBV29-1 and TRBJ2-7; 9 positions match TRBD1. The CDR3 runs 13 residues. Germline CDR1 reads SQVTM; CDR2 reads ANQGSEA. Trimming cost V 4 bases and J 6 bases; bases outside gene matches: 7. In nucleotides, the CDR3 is TGCAGCGTTGGGACAGGGGTTTGGAGCGAGCAGTACTTC. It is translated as CSVGTGVWSEQYF.

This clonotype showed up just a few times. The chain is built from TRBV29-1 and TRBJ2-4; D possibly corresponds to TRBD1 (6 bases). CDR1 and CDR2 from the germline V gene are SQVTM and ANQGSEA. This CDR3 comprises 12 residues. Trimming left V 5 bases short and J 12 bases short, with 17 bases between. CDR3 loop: CSVQNRVSDQYF. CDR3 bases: TGCAGCGTTCAAAACAGGGTCTCGGATCAGTACTTC.

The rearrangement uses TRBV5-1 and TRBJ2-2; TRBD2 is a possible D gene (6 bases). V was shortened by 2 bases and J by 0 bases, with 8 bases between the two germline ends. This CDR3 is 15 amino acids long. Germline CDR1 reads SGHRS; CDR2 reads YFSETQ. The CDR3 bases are TGCGCCAGCAGCTTAGGGACTTCGAACACCGGGGAGCTGTTTTTT. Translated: CASSLGTSNTGELFF.

The CDR3 is CASSSATPYNEQFF. CDR3 bases: TGTGCCAGCAGCTCGGCTACACCCTACAATGAGCAGTTCTTC. This rearrangement joins TRBV7-2 to TRBJ2-1, with D uncertain. Germline V CDR1 and CDR2: SGHTA, FQGNSA. This CDR3 is 14 amino acids long. V lost 4 bases, J lost 2 bases, and 9 bases lay in between.

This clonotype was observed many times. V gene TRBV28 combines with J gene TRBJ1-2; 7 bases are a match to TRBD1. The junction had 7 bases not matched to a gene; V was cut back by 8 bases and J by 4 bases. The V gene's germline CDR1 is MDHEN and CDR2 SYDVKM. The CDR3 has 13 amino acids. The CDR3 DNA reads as TGTGCCAGCGAGACGGGGGACAGCTATGGCTACACCTTC. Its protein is CASETGDSYGYTF.

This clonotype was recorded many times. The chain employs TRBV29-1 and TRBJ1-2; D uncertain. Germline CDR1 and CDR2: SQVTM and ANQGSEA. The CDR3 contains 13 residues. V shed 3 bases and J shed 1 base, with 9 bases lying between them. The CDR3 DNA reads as TGCAGCGTTGAGAAAGGATTTAACTATGGCTACACCTTC. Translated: CSVEKGFNYGYTF.

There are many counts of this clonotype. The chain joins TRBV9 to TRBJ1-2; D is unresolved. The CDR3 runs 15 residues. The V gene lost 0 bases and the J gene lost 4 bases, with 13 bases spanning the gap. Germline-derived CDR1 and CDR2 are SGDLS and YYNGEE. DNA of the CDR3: TGTGCCAGCAGCGTAGGGGCACCCGGAGGCTATGGCTACACCTTC. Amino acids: CASSVGAPGGYGYTF.

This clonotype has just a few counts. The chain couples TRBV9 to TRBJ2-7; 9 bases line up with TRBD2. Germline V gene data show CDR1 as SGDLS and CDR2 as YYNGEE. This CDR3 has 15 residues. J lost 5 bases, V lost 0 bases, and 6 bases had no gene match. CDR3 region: CASSVGAGGFNEQYF. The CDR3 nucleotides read TGTGCCAGCAGCGTAGGAGCGGGAGGTTTTAACGAGCAGTACTTC.

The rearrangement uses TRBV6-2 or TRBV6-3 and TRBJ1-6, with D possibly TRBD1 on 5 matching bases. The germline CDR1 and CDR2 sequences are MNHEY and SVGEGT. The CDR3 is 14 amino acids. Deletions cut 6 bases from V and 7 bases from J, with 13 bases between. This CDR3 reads CASRPTWGNSPLHF. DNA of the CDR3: TGTGCCAGCAGGCCGACCTGGGGGAATTCACCCCTCCACTTT.

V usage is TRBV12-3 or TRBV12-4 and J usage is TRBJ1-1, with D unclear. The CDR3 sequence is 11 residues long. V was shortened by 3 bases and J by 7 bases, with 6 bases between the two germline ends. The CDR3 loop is CASSFRHEAFF. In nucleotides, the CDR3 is TGTGCCAGCAGTTTCAGGCATGAAGCTTTCTTT.

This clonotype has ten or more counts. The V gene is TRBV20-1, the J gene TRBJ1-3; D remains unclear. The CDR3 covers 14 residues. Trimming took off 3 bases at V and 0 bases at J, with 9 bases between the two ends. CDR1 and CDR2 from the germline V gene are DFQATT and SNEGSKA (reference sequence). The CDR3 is CSASPYDSGNTIYF. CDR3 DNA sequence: TGCAGTGCTAGTCCATATGACTCTGGAAACACCATATATTTT.

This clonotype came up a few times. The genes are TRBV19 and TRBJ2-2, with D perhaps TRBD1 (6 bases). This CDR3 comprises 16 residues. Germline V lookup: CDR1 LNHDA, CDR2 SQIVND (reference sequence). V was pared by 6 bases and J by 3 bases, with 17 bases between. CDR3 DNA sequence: TGTGCCAGTAGGGAGCGATGGGGGCGCGACACCGGGGAGCTGTTTTTT. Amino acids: CASRERWGRDTGELFF.

The CDR3 loop is CASSHGGNRNIQYF. CDR3 coding DNA: TGTGCCAGCAGCCACGGCGGGAATAGGAACATTCAGTACTTC. The chain carries TRBV5-4 and TRBJ2-4; a weak D match, TRBD2 (6 bases). Germline CDR1 reads SGHNT; CDR2 reads YYREEE (reference sequence). Trimming pared 4 bases from V and 7 bases from J, leaving 15 bases between. The CDR3 length is 14 residues.

In DNA form, the CDR3 reads TGCGCCAGCGGACCAAGGACAGGGGGCTACAATGAGCAGTTCTTC. Translation gives CASGPRTGGYNEQFF. The chain couples TRBV4-1 to TRBJ2-1; 10 nucleotides agree with TRBD1. The germline V gene encodes CDR1 MGHRA and CDR2 YSYEKL. Trimming took 8 bases from V and 3 from J; bases not matched to a gene: 7. The CDR3 totals 15 residues.

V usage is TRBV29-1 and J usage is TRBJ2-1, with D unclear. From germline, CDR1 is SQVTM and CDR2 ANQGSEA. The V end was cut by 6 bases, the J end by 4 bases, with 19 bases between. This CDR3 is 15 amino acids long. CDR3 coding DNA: TGCAGCGTAGCCCCCCAGAAGGCGGTTTACAATGAGCAGTTCTTC. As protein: CSVAPQKAVYNEQFF.

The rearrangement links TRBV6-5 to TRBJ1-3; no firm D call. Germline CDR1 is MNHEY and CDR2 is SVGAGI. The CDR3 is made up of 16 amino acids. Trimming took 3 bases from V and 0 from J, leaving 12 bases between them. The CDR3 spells CASSYGPGDSGNTIYF. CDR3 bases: TGTGCCAGCAGTTATGGGCCCGGCGACTCTGGAAACACCATATATTTT.

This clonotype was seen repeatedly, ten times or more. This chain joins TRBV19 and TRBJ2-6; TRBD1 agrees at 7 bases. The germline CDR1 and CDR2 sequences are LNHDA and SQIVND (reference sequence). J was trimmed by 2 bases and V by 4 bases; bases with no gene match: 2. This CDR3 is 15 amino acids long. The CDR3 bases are TGTGCCAGTAGTACAGGGACAGCTGGGGCCAACGTCCTGACTTTC. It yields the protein CASSTGTAGANVLTF.